These T cell receptor beta chains were read from a single sample in a study of identical twins. TCRdb recomputed calls from the 5' RACE reads with MiXCR, one row per CDR3 protein. This table holds hundreds of thousands of distinct CDR3 sequences, about 9.4% found once. These data were likewise used in another study, on yellow fever vaccine responses in identical twins.

What was sequenced was PBMCs. Receptors originate from a woman aged 18-29 years in good health. CDR3s include the opening cysteine and the closing phenylalanine or tryptophan. A D gene is named only where the DNA matches it firmly. Clone sizes are given selectively: once, few, many, or a class where the clone is expanded.

v_call,j_call,clone_size,d_call,cdr3_aa,cdr3_nt
TRBV28,TRBJ2-3,few,TRBD2,CASSLSQPQLAGASTDTQYF,TGTGCCAGCAGTTTATCCCAACCTCAACTAGCGGGAGCAAGCACAGATACGCAGTATTTT
TRBV3-1,TRBJ2-7,-,TRBD2,CASSQEGSGRDYEQYF,TGTGCCAGCAGCCAAGAAGGTAGCGGGAGGGATTACGAGCAGTACTTC
TRBV5-1,TRBJ2-1,many,-,CASNPGDPSYNEQFF,TGCGCCAGCAATCCGGGGGATCCCTCCTACAATGAGCAGTTCTTC
TRBV7-9,TRBJ2-5,few,-,CASSLEQGTQYF,TGTGCCAGCAGCCTTGAACAAGGGACCCAGTACTTC
TRBV6-6,TRBJ2-1,many,-,CASSYSAEQFF,TGTGCCAGCAGTTACTCGGCTGAGCAGTTCTTC
TRBV7-9,TRBJ2-7,few,-,CASSPPGAGEQYF,TGTGCCAGCAGCCCCCCCGGGGCCGGCGAGCAGTACTTC
TRBV5-1,TRBJ2-5,-,-,CASSFRQLQETQYF,TGCGCCAGCAGCTTTCGGCAGCTCCAAGAGACCCAGTACTTC
TRBV20-1,TRBJ2-3,few,-,CSAALGDTQYF,TGCAGTGCTGCCCTTGGGGATACGCAGTATTTT
TRBV6-1,TRBJ2-2,few,TRBD2,CASSLTSGGPNTGELFF,TGTGCCAGCAGTCTGACTAGCGGGGGCCCGAACACCGGGGAGCTGTTTTTT
TRBV14,TRBJ2-7,-,-,CASSPGTLSGEQYF,TGTGCCAGCAGCCCCGGGACACTCTCGGGCGAGCAGTACTTC
TRBV6-5,TRBJ2-3,-,TRBD1,CASSSRRTGEADTQYF,TGTGCCAGCAGTTCACGGCGGACAGGGGAGGCAGATACGCAGTATTTT
TRBV24-1,TRBJ2-7,-,-,CATSLVSSGEQYF,TGTGCCACCAGTCTGGTCAGCTCTGGGGAGCAGTACTTC
TRBV3-1,TRBJ2-6,-,TRBD1,CASSQDGSLRQGALSGANVLTF,TGTGCCAGCAGCCAAGATGGGAGCTTACGGCAGGGGGCCCTCTCTGGGGCCAACGTCCTGACTTTC
TRBV5-5,TRBJ1-2,few,-,CASIHQGGYGYTF,TGTGCCAGCATTCATCAGGGAGGATATGGCTACACCTTC
TRBV15,TRBJ2-3,few,-,CATGLGGDGGSDTQYF,TGTGCCACCGGCTTGGGCGGGGATGGGGGGTCAGATACGCAGTATTTT
TRBV20-1,TRBJ2-2,once,TRBD2,CSAAYSGGFTGELFF,TGCAGTGCGGCCTACAGCGGGGGTTTCACCGGGGAGCTGTTTTTT
TRBV27,TRBJ2-1,-,-,CASSFIHSYNEQFF,TGTGCCAGCAGTTTCATACACTCCTACAATGAGCAGTTCTTC
TRBV6-2/TRBV6-3,TRBJ2-7,few,-,CASSYSLLGSSEQYF,TGTGCCAGCAGTTACTCCCTCCTCGGTTCCTCCGAGCAGTACTTC
TRBV5-1,TRBJ2-7,-,TRBD2,CASSPGLGGRDYEQYF,TGCGCCAGCAGCCCGGGACTCGGCGGGAGGGACTACGAGCAGTACTTC
TRBV7-2,TRBJ2-2,-,TRBD2,CASSLMSGSETGELFF,TGTGCCAGCAGCTTAATGAGCGGGAGTGAAACCGGGGAGCTGTTTTTT
TRBV27,TRBJ2-7,-,-,CASSLYPGLDYEQYF,TGTGCCAGCAGTTTGTACCCGGGACTCGACTACGAGCAGTACTTC
TRBV5-6,TRBJ2-1,-,-,CASSPAEDKRQFF,TGTGCCAGCAGCCCAGCGGAGGATAAACGGCAGTTCTTC
TRBV10-3,TRBJ2-1,-,-,CAIRAGGEQFF,TGTGCCATCAGAGCCGGGGGCGAGCAGTTCTTC
TRBV21-1,TRBJ2-2,-,-,CASSKTGPKIPNTGELFF,TGTGCCAGCAGCAAAACCGGACCGAAGATCCCGAACACCGGGGAGCTGTTTTTT
TRBV25-1,TRBJ2-1,few,-,CASSVFGDFGGTRSYNEQFF,TGTGCCAGCAGTGTTTTTGGAGATTTTGGCGGCACCCGCTCCTACAATGAGCAGTTCTTC
TRBV6-1,TRBJ2-5,few,-,CASSASVLMVKETQYF,TGTGCCAGCAGTGCGAGCGTTCTGATGGTCAAAGAGACCCAGTACTTC
TRBV7-9,TRBJ1-2,few,TRBD1,CASSSGTGNSYGYTF,TGTGCCAGCAGCTCTGGGACAGGGAACTCCTATGGCTACACCTTC
TRBV6-2/TRBV6-3,TRBJ2-2,-,TRBD2,CASKDRGEGTSGRGNTGELFF,TGTGCCAGCAAGGACAGGGGCGAAGGGACTAGCGGGAGGGGGAACACCGGGGAGCTGTTTTTT
TRBV5-1,TRBJ1-1,-,TRBD1,CASSLGQGRGEAFF,TGCGCCAGCAGCCTGGGACAGGGTCGGGGTGAAGCTTTCTTT
TRBV6-1,TRBJ2-2,few,TRBD1,CAITTGGPPGELFF,TGTGCCATCACGACAGGGGGCCCCCCCGGGGAGCTGTTTTTT
TRBV5-1,TRBJ2-1,many,TRBD2,CASSLVGGGNRNEQFF,TGCGCCAGCAGCTTGGTAGGCGGGGGGAATCGCAATGAGCAGTTCTTC
TRBV27,TRBJ2-1,few,-,CASSLFEINNEQFF,TGTGCCAGCAGTTTATTTGAGATAAACAATGAGCAGTTCTTC
TRBV25-1,TRBJ2-2,many,-,CASSVWGTGELFF,TGTGCCAGCAGCGTATGGGGCACCGGGGAGCTGTTTTTT
TRBV4-1,TRBJ2-2,-,-,CASSQDTIAGELFF,TGCGCCAGCAGCCAAGACACAATAGCCGGGGAGCTGTTTTTT
TRBV9,TRBJ2-1,-,-,CASSVEGSGVSEQFF,TGTGCCAGCAGCGTAGAGGGATCGGGGGTCAGTGAGCAGTTCTTC
TRBV7-3,TRBJ1-1,-,-,CASSLLREGTEAFF,TGTGCCAGCAGCTTACTCCGGGAAGGGACTGAAGCTTTCTTT
TRBV6-5,TRBJ2-1,many,TRBD1,CASSLYRGNSYNEQFF,TGTGCCAGCAGTTTATACAGGGGGAACTCCTACAATGAGCAGTTCTTC
TRBV27,TRBJ2-5,few,-,CASSSLGSQETQYF,TGTGCCAGCAGTTCCCTCGGGAGTCAAGAGACCCAGTACTTC
TRBV11-3,TRBJ2-1,-,TRBD2,CASSLGGGFHNEQFF,TGTGCCAGCAGCTTGGGGGGGGGGTTCCACAATGAGCAGTTCTTC
TRBV6-5,TRBJ2-6,many,-,CASSLDNSGANVLTF,TGTGCCAGCAGTTTGGACAACTCTGGGGCCAACGTCCTGACTTTC
TRBV4-3,TRBJ2-1,few,-,CASSQGYSSYNEQFF,TGCGCCAGCAGCCAAGGGTACAGCTCCTACAATGAGCAGTTCTTC
TRBV7-8,TRBJ1-1,few,-,CASSPSWGPEAFF,TGTGCCAGCAGCCCCTCCTGGGGCCCTGAAGCTTTCTTT
TRBV6-2/TRBV6-3,TRBJ2-7,many,TRBD2,CASSPGLAGDEQYF,TGTGCCAGCAGCCCGGGACTAGCGGGAGACGAGCAGTACTTC
TRBV20-1,TRBJ2-3,-,TRBD2,CSARLAGVRTDTQYF,TGCAGTGCAAGACTAGCGGGAGTTCGCACAGATACGCAGTATTTT
TRBV20-1,TRBJ1-3,few,TRBD1,CSARWGQFSGNTIYF,TGCAGTGCTAGGTGGGGACAGTTCTCTGGAAACACCATATATTTT
TRBV27,TRBJ2-5,-,TRBD2,CASSLTRSGRDQETQYF,TGTGCCAGCAGTTTAACTAGAAGCGGGAGGGACCAAGAGACCCAGTACTTC
TRBV3-1,TRBJ2-7,-,-,CASSQGVGVTYEQYF,TGTGCCAGCAGCCAAGGGGTAGGGGTCACCTACGAGCAGTACTTC
TRBV5-1,TRBJ2-3,few,TRBD2,CASSLRLAGGTPPDTQYF,TGCGCCAGCAGCTTGAGACTAGCGGGGGGAACTCCCCCCGATACGCAGTATTTT
TRBV7-2,TRBJ2-1,many,TRBD2,CASRSTSGGYNEQFF,TGTGCCAGCAGATCGACTAGCGGGGGTTACAATGAGCAGTTCTTC
TRBV14,TRBJ2-2,many,TRBD1,CASSHTGGTGELFF,TGTGCCAGCAGCCACACAGGGGGCACCGGGGAGCTGTTTTTT
TRBV18,TRBJ2-7,many,-,CASSPSLGLLYEQYF,TGTGCCAGCTCACCATCCTTGGGCTTACTCTACGAGCAGTACTTC
TRBV5-6,TRBJ2-5,many,-,CASSFFGGPTETQYF,TGTGCCAGCAGCTTTTTCGGGGGCCCGACGGAGACCCAGTACTTC